This T cell receptor beta chain came from a study of neurological immune-mediated disorders. General observations from the study: Expansion of TCR clones was greatest in HTLV-1-associated myelopathy and smallest in multiple sclerosis, where it fell below that of healthy controls.

Trimming shortened V by 2 bases and J by 10 bases, and 14 bases separated the two germline ends. The CDR3 totals 13 residues. Germline V lookup: CDR1 ENHRY, CDR2 SYGVKD. 2 million PBMCs stored at -80 C were the source of the unsorted libraries. This clonotype has at least ten counts. What it recognizes is unknown. Every sequencing run returned over 160 million TCR-beta sequences, which were derived from 15-18 subjects. TCRdb passed the 5' RACE reads through MiXCR, listing each CDR3 protein once. Among roughly 62,000 distinct CDR3 sequences listed, approximately 10% were seen once. The TCR originated in a man in his 60s in good health. Source material: PBMCs. V is TRBV10-3 and J is TRBJ1-1, with D possibly being TRBD1 (5 bases). This CDR3 reads CAISERSEGPAFF. Written as DNA, the CDR3 is TGTGCCATCAGTGAGAGGAGCGAGGGACCAGCTTTCTTT.